Listed below are T cell receptor beta chains from one sample, sequenced in a study of blood T cell repertoires in COVID-19. Libraries were prepared by immunoSEQ multiplex PCR; TCRdb keeps only in-frame clonotypes and omits some of them. The sample includes about 170,000 clones, around 87% of them seen just once. What was sequenced was peripheral blood. The receptors were gathered from a woman at least 80 years old with COVID-19, enrolled during active disease. Each CDR3 is given with its conserved first and last residue. D genes are given only for firm matches. The size of a clone is reported for some rows only, either as once, few or many, or as a class for expanded clones.

TRBD1 | NA | TRBJ1-2 | TRBV4-2 | 16 | TGTGCCAGCAGCCAAGGTCCCTCAGGGGGCGCCTCTGGCTACACCTTC | CASSQGPSGGASGYTF
NA | few | TRBJ1-5 | TRBV7-2 | 16 | TGTGCCAGCAGCTTAGCAGGTCGGGGTGTGGATCAGCCCCAGCATTTT | CASSLAGRGVDQPQHF
NA | once | TRBJ1-5 | TRBV6-2/TRBV6-3 | 14 | TGTGCCAGCAGTCGACAAGCAGTTGGGCAGCCCCAGCATTTT | CASSRQAVGQPQHF
NA | NA | TRBJ1-1 | TRBV4-3 | 14 | TGCGCCAGCAGCCAAGACAGGGCGAGCACTGAAGCTTTCTTT | CASSQDRASTEAFF
NA | NA | TRBJ1-5 | TRBV21-1 | 12 | TGTGCCAGCAGCAATAGGGGTCAGCCCCAGCATTTT | CASSNRGQPQHF
TRBD2 | NA | TRBJ2-2 | TRBV4-1 | 14 | TGCGCCAGCAGGGGACTAGGAGAAACCGGGGAGCTGTTTTTT | CASRGLGETGELFF
NA | once | TRBJ2-2 | TRBV7-3 | 22 | TGTGCCAGCAGCTTAACCCCCTTACGGCAGGGGGCGAGCGGGAGGTATACCGGGGAGCTGTTTTTT | CASSLTPLRQGASGRYTGELFF
NA | NA | TRBJ2-3 | TRBV9 | 15 | TGTGCCAGCAGCGTAGCTTCAGGGTTGACAGATACGCAGTATTTT | CASSVASGLTDTQYF
NA | NA | TRBJ2-2 | TRBV6-2/TRBV6-3 | 14 | TGTGCCAGCAGTTTCGGCCAGGGGCTCGGGGAGCTGTTTTTT | CASSFGQGLGELFF
NA | NA | TRBJ1-2 | TRBV28 | 16 | TGTGCCAGCAGTTTACCCAACAGGGCAGGGAACTATGGCTACACCTTC | CASSLPNRAGNYGYTF
NA | NA | TRBJ2-1 | TRBV18 | 12 | TGTGCCAGCACGAAAACGGACAATGAGCAGTTCTTC | CASTKTDNEQFF
TRBD2 | NA | TRBJ2-1 | TRBV2 | 21 | TGTGCCAGCAGTGGATCCAAAGAACCGTACCAAACTAGCGGGAGTCCCAATGAGCAGTTCTTC | CASSGSKEPYQTSGSPNEQFF
TRBD1 | NA | TRBJ2-1 | TRBV7-2 | 15 | TGTGCCAGCAGCTTATGGGGACAGGGTAACAATGAGCAGTTCTTC | CASSLWGQGNNEQFF
TRBD1 | NA | TRBJ2-3 | TRBV5-4 | 13 | TGTGCCAGCAGCTCAGAACAGGGGGATACGCAGTATTTT | CASSSEQGDTQYF
TRBD1 | NA | TRBJ2-1 | TRBV27 | 15 | TGTGCCAGCAGTACCAAACAGGGGGCGCGCAATGAGCAGTTCTTC | CASSTKQGARNEQFF
NA | few | TRBJ1-4 | TRBV28 | 16 | TGTGCCAGCAGTTCAGGGGAGATCGTGGCTAATGAAAAACTGTTTTTT | CASSSGEIVANEKLFF
TRBD2 | NA | TRBJ2-7 | TRBV6-5 | 14 | TGTGCCAGCAAAACTAGCGGGAACACCTACGAGCAGTACTTC | CASKTSGNTYEQYF
NA | NA | TRBJ2-5 | TRBV6-2/TRBV6-3 | 16 | TGTGCCAGCAGTTACGCTTTTACGACTAGAGGAGAGACCCAGTACTTC | CASSYAFTTRGETQYF
NA | NA | TRBJ2-1 | TRBV5-4 | 14 | TGTGCCAGCAGCTTGCCACAGCCTGACAATGAGCAGTTCTTC | CASSLPQPDNEQFF
TRBD2 | NA | TRBJ2-2 | TRBV15 | 16 | TGTGCCACCAGCAGGGCTAGCGGGAGGCACACCGGGGAGCTGTTTTTT | CATSRASGRHTGELFF
NA | NA | TRBJ1-2 | TRBV28 | 16 | TGTGCCAGCAGTTTCCCGGACAGTGCGACTAACTATGGCTACACCTTC | CASSFPDSATNYGYTF
NA | NA | TRBJ2-3 | TRBV11-2 | 13 | TGTGCCAGCAGCTCAGCAGGGTCAGATACGCAGTATTTT | CASSSAGSDTQYF
TRBD2 | NA | TRBJ2-5 | TRBV20-1 | 14 | TGCAGTGCTAGTACGGCTAGCGGGTGGAAGACCCAGTACTTC | CSASTASGWKTQYF
TRBD2 | NA | TRBJ2-7 | TRBV2 | 14 | TGTGCCAGCAGCGCCCTAGCGGGCCGGGGCGAGCAGTACTTC | CASSALAGRGEQYF
TRBD1 | NA | TRBJ2-4 | TRBV19 | 16 | TGTGCCAGTAGTCCAGGGACAGGGGGTACCAAAAACATTCAGTACTTC | CASSPGTGGTKNIQYF
NA | once | TRBJ2-1 | TRBV5-1 | 16 | TGCGCCAGCAGCCAACAAGCAGCAGGGGTAGGAAATGAGCAGTTCTTC | CASSQQAAGVGNEQFF
NA | NA | TRBJ2-6 | TRBV7-3 | 16 | TGTGCCAGCAGCTTAACGGCAAACTCTGGGGCCAACGTCCTGACTTTC | CASSLTANSGANVLTF
NA | NA | TRBJ2-7 | TRBV7-2 | 15 | TGTGCCAGCAGCTTAAAAAGCGCGGGGTCCTACGAGCAGTACTTC | CASSLKSAGSYEQYF
TRBD1 | NA | TRBJ1-5 | TRBV6-5 | 16 | TGTGCCAGCAGTTCCCGACAGGCCCAGGGGGGTCAGCCCCAGCATTTT | CASSSRQAQGGQPQHF
NA | NA | TRBJ2-1 | TRBV18 | 17 | TGTGCCAGCTCACCCCTGAGGGCTAGCGACTCCTACAATGAGCAGTTCTTC | CASSPLRASDSYNEQFF
NA | once | TRBJ1-2 | TRBV5-4 | 13 | TGTGCCAGCTTTTATCAGGAGGGCTATGGCTACACCTTC | CASFYQEGYGYTF
NA | NA | TRBJ2-2 | TRBV7-6 | 16 | TGTGCCAGCAGCTTAGGTACACAGACGAACACCGGGGAGCTGTTTTTT | CASSLGTQTNTGELFF
TRBD1 | NA | TRBJ2-2 | TRBV5-4 | 17 | TGTGCCAGCAGCTTGGTAGTAAGGACAGGGGAGACCGGGGAGCTGTTTTTT | CASSLVVRTGETGELFF
NA | NA | TRBJ2-5 | TRBV5-4 | 16 | TGTGCCAGCAGCTTGGGAGGGCCGACGCTAAAGGAGACCCAGTACTTC | CASSLGGPTLKETQYF
TRBD1 | NA | TRBJ1-2 | TRBV28 | 16 | TGTGCCAGCAGTCAAGCCAACAGGGGGCAAGTGGAAGGCTACACCTTC | CASSQANRGQVEGYTF
TRBD2 | NA | TRBJ2-1 | TRBV6-4 | 16 | TGTGCCAGCAGTGCCAGAGCGGGAGCGCCCTACAATGAGCAGTTCTTC | CASSARAGAPYNEQFF
NA | NA | TRBJ1-1 | TRBV5-1 | 15 | TGCGCCAGCAACCTCGCGGGCATCCAAGGGACTGAAGCTTTCTTT | CASNLAGIQGTEAFF
TRBD2 | NA | TRBJ2-1 | TRBV28 | 15 | TGTGCCAGCAGTTTGGTAGGACTAGCGGGAGACGAGCAGTTCTTC | CASSLVGLAGDEQFF
TRBD2 | NA | TRBJ2-7 | TRBV5-1 | 15 | TGCGCCAGCCGACCTACTAGCGGCGTTTCCTACGAGCAGTACTTC | CASRPTSGVSYEQYF
TRBD2 | once | TRBJ2-1 | TRBV9 | 15 | TGTGCCAGCAGCGGAGCCGGGACTAGTCGGTCGGCGCAGTTCTTC | CASSGAGTSRSAQFF
TRBD2 | once | TRBJ2-1 | TRBV11-2 | 18 | TGTGCCAGCAGCTCCGCCCTTAGCGGGGCGCCCTCCTACAATGAGCAGTTCTTC | CASSSALSGAPSYNEQFF
TRBD1 | NA | TRBJ2-2 | TRBV7-2 | 14 | TGTGCCAGCAGCTTCGGTGGGGACAGGGGGGAGCTGTTTTTT | CASSFGGDRGELFF
NA | NA | TRBJ2-2 | TRBV6-5 | 15 | TGTGCCAGCAGTTACTCATCGCCGGGCACCGGGGAGCTGTTTTTT | CASSYSSPGTGELFF
NA | NA | TRBJ2-1 | TRBV10-3 | 14 | TGTGCCATCAGTGACCCTTTAGCGGTCAATGAGCAGTTCTTC | CAISDPLAVNEQFF
NA | NA | TRBJ1-1 | TRBV28 | 16 | TGTGCCAGCAGTTTAGGCGACGGGGTCATGAACACTGAAGCTTTCTTT | CASSLGDGVMNTEAFF
NA | NA | TRBJ2-1 | TRBV5-4 | 13 | TGTGCCAGCAGCCCGAGCACGCGTACTGAGCAGTTCTTC | CASSPSTRTEQFF
NA | once | TRBJ2-7 | TRBV4-3 | 15 | TGCGCCAGCAGCCAGTATTCAGGGTTTGCCTACGAGCAGTACTTC | CASSQYSGFAYEQYF
NA | NA | TRBJ2-2 | TRBV3-1/TRBV3-2 | 16 | TGTGCCAGCAGCCCCCAGCCGGGAGCGAACACCGGGGAGCTGTTTTTT | CASSPQPGANTGELFF
NA | NA | TRBJ2-7 | TRBV5-5 | 12 | TGTGCCAGCAGCTTGGTCGGGTACGAGCAGTACTTC | CASSLVGYEQYF
NA | NA | TRBJ2-7 | TRBV5-5 | 14 | TGTGCCAGCAGCTTGTCCGTCACCAGCTACGAGCAGTACTTC | CASSLSVTSYEQYF
NA | NA | TRBJ1-1 | TRBV7-9 | 14 | TGTGCCAGCAGCTTAGAAGGGGCGAGCACTGAAGCTTTCTTT | CASSLEGASTEAFF
TRBD2 | NA | TRBJ2-5 | TRBV19 | 16 | TGTGCCAGTAACGGACCTAGCGGGAGTGGGCAAGAGACCCAGTACTTC | CASNGPSGSGQETQYF
NA | NA | TRBJ1-2 | TRBV3-1/TRBV3-2 | 14 | TGTGCCAGCAGCCGAATCGGGACAAGCTATGGCTACACCTTC | CASSRIGTSYGYTF